One sample yielded the 13 T cell receptor beta chains listed below, sequenced in a study of identifying expanded T cells in peripheral blood. Produced via immunoSEQ multiplex PCR; TCRdb's table is partial and in-frame only. The sample shows some 90,000 clones, approximately 84% of them seen only once. Sequences were obtained from blood. These receptors came from a person aged 18-70 years in good health.

The V call is TRBV7-2, the J call TRBJ2-1, with D maybe TRBD1 (6 bases). This CDR3 is built from 15 residues. Germline CDR1 SGHTA, CDR2 FQGNSA. Trimming took 10 bases from V and 0 from J, leaving 16 bases between them. CDR3 region: CAITLRTDSYNEQFF. The CDR3 bases are TGTGCCATCACACTACGGACAGACTCCTACAATGAGCAGTTCTTC.

The rearrangement uses TRBV5-1 and TRBJ2-5; the match to TRBD1 covers 7 bases. CDR1 is SGHRS and CDR2 is YFSETQ in the germline V gene. The CDR3 spans 17 residues. J gave up 2 bases and V 4 bases, and 14 bases lay outside the gene matches. The CDR3 reads CASSTPGWDRTQETQYF. DNA of the CDR3: TGCGCCAGCAGCACGCCCGGGTGGGACAGAACTCAAGAGACCCAGTACTTC. The full variable domain, its missing parts supplied by reference TRBV5-1 and TRBJ2-5, is KAGVTQTPRYLIKTRGQQVTLSCSPISGHRSVSWYQQTPGQGLQFLFEYFSETQRNKGNFPGRFSGRQFSNSRSEMNVSTLELGDSALYLCASSTPGWDRTQETQYFGPGTRLLVL.

The rearrangement joins TRBV29-1 to TRBJ2-5; D is uncertain. The CDR3 totals 13 residues. Trimming shortened V by 2 bases and J by 2 bases, and 9 bases separated the two germline ends. Germline assignment: CDR1 SQVTM and CDR2 ANQGSEA. The CDR3 DNA is TGCAGCGTTGAATTTAATGAGCAAGAGACCCAGTACTTC. Encoded protein: CSVEFNEQETQYF.

J is TRBJ2-7 and V is TRBV7-2; D call uncertain. Trimming pared 1 base from V and 6 bases from J, leaving 10 bases between. The CDR3 is 13 amino acids. Germline CDR1 and CDR2: SGHTA and FQGNSA. Here the CDR3 DNA reads TGTGCCAGCAGCTTAGGGCAAACCGGCGAGCAGTACTTC. Translating gives CASSLGQTGEQYF.

The V and J genes are TRBV5-8 and TRBJ2-1, with TRBD2 matching over 9 bases. The CDR3 is made up of 16 amino acids. V shed 0 bases, J shed 2 bases, and the junction held 3 bases outside the gene matches. The germline V gene encodes CDR1 SGHTS and CDR2 YDEGEE. CDR3 sequence (DNA): TGTGCCAGCAGCTTGGCTAGCGGGGAGCCCTACAATGAGCAGTTCTTC. Translated, it gives CASSLASGEPYNEQFF.

This sequence joins TRBV11-3 and TRBJ2-1; D might be TRBD1 (6 bases). The CDR3 is 15 residues long. Germline V gene sequence: CDR1 SGHNT, CDR2 YENEEA. Trimming pared 5 bases from V and 4 bases from J, leaving 15 bases between. For the CDR3, the DNA is TGTGCCAGCAGCCCCCGAGGACAGCCTTACAATGAGCAGTTCTTC. This gives the protein CASSPRGQPYNEQFF.

V and J are TRBV5-6 and TRBJ1-2, with D perhaps matching TRBD1 (5 bases). Trimming took 7 bases from V and 4 from J, leaving 14 bases between them. The germline V gene encodes CDR1 SGHDT and CDR2 YYEEEE. The CDR3 covers 13 residues. The CDR3 protein is CASETDRAYGYTF. The CDR3 DNA reads as TGTGCCAGCGAAACCGACAGAGCCTATGGCTACACCTTC.

The chain is built from TRBV6-4 and TRBJ1-4, with D possibly matching TRBD1 (5 bases). In germline, CDR1 is MRHNA, CDR2 SNTAGT. Trimming shortened V by 4 bases and J by 12 bases, and 18 bases separated the two germline ends. The CDR3 has 14 residues. The CDR3 sequence: CASSAQGGESELFF. The CDR3 DNA reads as TGTGCCAGCAGTGCGCAGGGTGGAGAGTCGGAACTGTTTTTT.

The genes are TRBV5-1 and TRBJ2-1; D could derive from TRBD1 or TRBD2 (6 bases each). The V end lost 0 bases, the J end lost 0 bases, and 10 bases lay between the germline ends. The V gene's germline CDR1 is SGHRS and CDR2 YFSETQ. The CDR3 has 16 amino acids. Here the CDR3 reads CASSLDGGYSYNEQFF. CDR3 sequence (DNA): TGCGCCAGCAGCTTGGACGGGGGCTACTCCTACAATGAGCAGTTCTTC.

This chain uses TRBV5-5 with TRBJ1-1; tentative D call: TRBD1 (5 bases). The V end was cut by 6 bases, the J end by 11 bases, with 23 bases between. This CDR3 has 14 amino acids. Germline V gene lookup returns CDR1 SGHKS and CDR2 YYEKEE (reference sequence). CDR3 sequence: CASNSLGTDLGAFF. CDR3 DNA sequence: TGTGCCAGCAACTCACTAGGGACGGACCTTGGGGCTTTCTTT.

The gene calls are TRBV5-4 and TRBJ2-5; the D gene could be TRBD1 or TRBD2 (5 bases each). The CDR3 has 13 amino acids. The germline V and J ends were trimmed by 2 bases and 6 bases, with 11 bases remaining between them. Germline V CDR1 and CDR2: SGHNT, YYREEE (reference sequence). The CDR3 region is CASSFPGRQTQYF. For the CDR3, the DNA is TGTGCCAGCAGCTTCCCGGGACGTCAGACCCAGTACTTC.

V and J are TRBV19 and TRBJ1-4; D call uncertain. CDR1 is LNHDA and CDR2 is SQIVND in the germline V gene (reference sequence). The CDR3 spans 15 residues. V was cut by 0 bases and J by 4 bases, with 9 bases left in between. The CDR3 loop reads CASSIDAGVNEKLFF. The CDR3 region has the DNA TGTGCCAGTAGTATAGATGCGGGAGTTAATGAAAAACTGTTTTTT.

V usage is TRBV25-1 and J usage is TRBJ2-7, with D tentatively TRBD2 (6 bases). This CDR3 has 13 amino acids. Germline lookup yields CDR1 MGHDK and CDR2 SYGVNS. V dropped 3 bases and J dropped 3 bases, with 9 bases sitting between them. The CDR3 region is CASSEGLVYEQYF. CDR3 in DNA: TGTGCCAGCAGTGAGGGACTCGTCTACGAGCAGTACTTC.